The rows below give T cell receptor beta chains drawn from one sample of a study of T cell responses to AZD1222 COVID-19 vaccine. Sequenced by immunoSEQ multiplex PCR; TCRdb stores in-frame clones only, minus some. The data contain more than 150,000 clones, 88% of them seen just once; the ten biggest clones take up about 0.49%. This sample comprised peripheral blood, obtained on day 0 of AZD1222 vaccination. All receptors derive from an adult in good health. The conserved cysteine and the conserved F or W are not part of the CDR3 here. A D gene is named only where the DNA matches it firmly. Expanded clones are given a class, and other clones once, few, many or no size at all.

>TRBJ2-7|NA|TRBV9|NA
ASSVGAPGNEQY
>TRBJ1-1|NA|TRBV7-2|few
ASSPQLGHTEAF
>TRBJ2-3|NA|TRBV5-8|once
ASSLGQGLSTDTQY
>TRBJ2-1|NA|TRBV3-1/TRBV3-2|NA
ASSGGASNEQF
>TRBJ2-5|TRBD2|TRBV5-1|NA
ASSLTGGPQETQY
>TRBJ2-5|NA|TRBV19|NA
ASSASRQGGETQY
>TRBJ2-2|NA|TRBV4-1|NA
ASSQDSGSTGELF
>TRBJ2-7|NA|TRBV19|once
ASSMTRDYEQY
>TRBJ2-3|NA|TRBV3-1/TRBV3-2|NA
ASSPWDGATDTQY
>TRBJ2-3|NA|TRBV4-1|NA
ASSQGFSTQY
>TRBJ1-5|NA|TRBV9|NA
ASSSEDRGYSNQPQH
>TRBJ2-3|NA|TRBV24-1|NA
ATSEAGMGDTQY
>TRBJ2-2|NA|TRBV19|NA
ASSWTHYTGELF
>TRBJ2-7|NA|TRBV27|NA
ASSEGGISAYEQY
>TRBJ1-6|NA|TRBV30|NA
AWTLKGGRNSPLH
>TRBJ1-6|NA|TRBV5-5|NA
ASSLRTGTYNSPLH
>TRBJ1-2|NA|TRBV28|NA
ASSREDRHNYGYT
>TRBJ2-3|TRBD2|TRBV5-1|NA
ASSLDLGLAADTQY
>TRBJ2-2|NA|TRBV6-2/TRBV6-3|NA
ASSPHAGELF
>TRBJ1-1|NA|TRBV19|NA
ASSSRLIVNTEAF
>TRBJ2-7|TRBD2|TRBV5-8|NA
ASSATGTSGSYEQY
>TRBJ2-2|NA|TRBV6-5|NA
ASSYAEWTGELF
>TRBJ2-4|TRBD1|TRBV3-1/TRBV3-2|NA
ASSQDRGWSKNIQY
>TRBJ2-3|NA|TRBV24-1|NA
ATSDPRGRVDTQY
>TRBJ2-7|TRBD2|TRBV10-3|few
AIGTSGGSGQY
>TRBJ2-5|NA|TRBV7-3|many
ASSLRAGDAETQY
>TRBJ1-5|TRBD1|TRBV29-1|NA
SVAAGQGKGQPQH